The rows below give T cell receptor beta chains drawn from one sample of a study of blood T cell repertoires in COVID-19. This table comes from immunoSEQ multiplex PCR, and its TCRdb copy is limited to in-frame clones, with some not included. The profile shows under 300,000 clones, 75% to 90% of them singletons. Sequenced: peripheral blood. The receptors were gathered from an older woman with acute or convalescent COVID-19. CDR3s leave out the opening cysteine and the closing phenylalanine or tryptophan.

j_call | v_call | cdr3_aa
TRBJ1-4 | TRBV7-2 | ASSLARTGGLMRTNEKLF
TRBJ1-2 | TRBV12-3/TRBV12-4 | ASSLGHKYGYT
TRBJ1-3 | TRBV30 | AWTRSWGGNTIY
TRBJ2-3 | TRBV5-1 | ASSLDGGLWTDTQY
TRBJ1-2 | TRBV19 | ASSPGRTGRRVGYT
TRBJ2-4 | TRBV25-1 | ASSGARDREIAKNIQY
TRBJ2-7 | TRBV3-1/TRBV3-2 | ASSQTGAGSAEQY
TRBJ2-6 | TRBV4-1 | ASSRGEGSGANVLT
TRBJ2-3 | TRBV10-1 | ASSEPNGYTERDTQY
TRBJ2-5 | TRBV7-9 | ASSLVAGVETQY
TRBJ1-2 | TRBV29-1 | SVSEYGYT
TRBJ2-6 | TRBV3-1/TRBV3-2 | ASSYLASGANVLT
TRBJ2-3 | TRBV4-1 | ASSPLAGGTDTQY
TRBJ1-6 | TRBV7-9 | ASPTGTGEDSPLH
TRBJ2-7 | TRBV5-4 | ASSFDRDEQY
TRBJ1-2 | TRBV12-3/TRBV12-4 | ATSPREGYGYT